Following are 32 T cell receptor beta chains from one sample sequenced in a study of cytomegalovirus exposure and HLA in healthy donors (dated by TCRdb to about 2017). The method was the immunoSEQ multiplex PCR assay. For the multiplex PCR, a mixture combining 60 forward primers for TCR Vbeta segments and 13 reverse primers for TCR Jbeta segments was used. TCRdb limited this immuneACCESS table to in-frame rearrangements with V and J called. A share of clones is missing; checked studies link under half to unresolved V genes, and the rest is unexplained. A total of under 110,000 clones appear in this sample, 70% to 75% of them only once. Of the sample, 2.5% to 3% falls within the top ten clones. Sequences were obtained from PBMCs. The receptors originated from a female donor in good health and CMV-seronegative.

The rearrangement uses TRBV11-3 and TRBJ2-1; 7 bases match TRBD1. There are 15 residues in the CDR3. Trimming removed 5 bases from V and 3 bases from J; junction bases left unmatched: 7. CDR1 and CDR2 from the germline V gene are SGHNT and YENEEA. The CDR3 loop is CASSPRDRVYNEQFF. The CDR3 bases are TGTGCCAGCAGCCCGCGAGACAGGGTCTACAATGAGCAGTTCTTC.

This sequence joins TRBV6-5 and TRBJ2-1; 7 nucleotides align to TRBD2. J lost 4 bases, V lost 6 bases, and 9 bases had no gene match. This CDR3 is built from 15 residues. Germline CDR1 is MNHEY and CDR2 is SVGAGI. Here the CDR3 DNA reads TGTGCCAGCAGACCATCTAGCGGCCTTTACAATGAGCAGTTCTTC. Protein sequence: CASRPSSGLYNEQFF.

CDR3 residues: CASKLDRATNEKLFF. CDR3 sequence (DNA): TGTGCCAGCAAGTTGGACAGAGCAACTAATGAAAAACTGTTTTTT. J is TRBJ1-4 and V is TRBV2, with D tentatively TRBD1 (6 bases). The CDR3 runs 15 residues. Germline values: CDR1 SNHLY, CDR2 FYNNEI. Trimming removed 7 bases from V and 0 bases from J, with 12 bases in between.

The CDR3, as DNA: TGCAGCGGTAGACAGGGTGGGGAAACTGAAGCTTTCTTT. Encoded protein: CSGRQGGETEAFF. This sequence joins TRBV29-1 and TRBJ1-1, with 7 positions matching TRBD1. J gave up 5 bases and V 7 bases, and 10 bases lay outside the gene matches. Germline V gene lookup returns CDR1 SQVTM and CDR2 ANQGSEA. The CDR3 is made up of 13 amino acids.

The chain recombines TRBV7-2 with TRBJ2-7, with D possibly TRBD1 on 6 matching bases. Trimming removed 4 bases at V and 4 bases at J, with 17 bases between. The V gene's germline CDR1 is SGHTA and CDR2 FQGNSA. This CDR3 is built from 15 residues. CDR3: CASSSGQPWGYEQYF. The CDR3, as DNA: TGTGCCAGCAGCTCCGGACAGCCCTGGGGGTACGAGCAGTACTTC.

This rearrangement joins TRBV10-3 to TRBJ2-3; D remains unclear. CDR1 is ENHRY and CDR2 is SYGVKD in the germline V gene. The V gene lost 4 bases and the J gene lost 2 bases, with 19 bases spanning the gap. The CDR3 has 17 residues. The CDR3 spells CAISGDSGEADTDTQYF. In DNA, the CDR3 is TGTGCCATCAGTGGTGACTCGGGTGAAGCAGACACAGATACGCAGTATTTT.

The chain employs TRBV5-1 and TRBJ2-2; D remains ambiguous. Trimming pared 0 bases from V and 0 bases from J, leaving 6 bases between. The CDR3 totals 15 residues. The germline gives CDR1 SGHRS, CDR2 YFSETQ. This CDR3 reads CASSLGLANTGELFF. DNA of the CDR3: TGCGCCAGCAGCTTGGGGCTCGCGAACACCGGGGAGCTGTTTTTT.

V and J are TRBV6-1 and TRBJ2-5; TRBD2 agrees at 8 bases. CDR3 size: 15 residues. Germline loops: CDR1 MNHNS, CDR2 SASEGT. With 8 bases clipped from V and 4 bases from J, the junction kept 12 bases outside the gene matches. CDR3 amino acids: CASSGGGQSVETQYF. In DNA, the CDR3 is TGTGCCAGCTCAGGCGGGGGGCAGTCAGTAGAGACCCAGTACTTC.

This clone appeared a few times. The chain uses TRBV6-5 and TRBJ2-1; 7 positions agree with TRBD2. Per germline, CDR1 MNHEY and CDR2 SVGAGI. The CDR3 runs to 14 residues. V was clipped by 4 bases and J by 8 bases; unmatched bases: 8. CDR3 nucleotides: TGTGCCAGCAGTTCCCCCGGGAGGATGGATGAGCAGTTCTTC. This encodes CASSSPGRMDEQFF.

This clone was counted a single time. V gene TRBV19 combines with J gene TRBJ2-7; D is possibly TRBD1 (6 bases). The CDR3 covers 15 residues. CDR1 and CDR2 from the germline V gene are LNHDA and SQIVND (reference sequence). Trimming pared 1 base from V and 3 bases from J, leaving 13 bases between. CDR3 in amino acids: CASSIAAGVGYEQYF. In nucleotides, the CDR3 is TGTGCCAGTAGTATAGCAGCAGGGGTAGGCTACGAGCAGTACTTC.

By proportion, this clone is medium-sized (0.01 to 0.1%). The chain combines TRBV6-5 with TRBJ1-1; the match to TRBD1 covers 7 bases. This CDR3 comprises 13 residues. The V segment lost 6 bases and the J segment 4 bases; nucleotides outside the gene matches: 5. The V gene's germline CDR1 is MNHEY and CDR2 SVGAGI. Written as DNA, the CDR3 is TGTGCCAGCAGGAAACAGGGGAGCACTGAAGCTTTCTTT. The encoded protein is CASRKQGSTEAFF.

The CDR3, as DNA: TGTGCCAGCAGTTTTAGGCAGGGGGAGTTCTTC. This encodes CASSFRQGEFF. This sequence joins TRBV28 and TRBJ2-1, with 7 bases that match TRBD1. The CDR3 is 11 residues long. V trimming: 3 bases; J trimming: 14 bases; junction bases outside the gene matches: 4. CDR1 is MDHEN and CDR2 is SYDVKM in the germline V gene.

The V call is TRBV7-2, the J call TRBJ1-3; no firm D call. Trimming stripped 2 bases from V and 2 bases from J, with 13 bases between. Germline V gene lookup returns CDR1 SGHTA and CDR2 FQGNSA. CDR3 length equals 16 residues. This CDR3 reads CASSLSPKVAGNTIYF. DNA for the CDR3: TGTGCCAGCAGCTTAAGCCCAAAAGTAGCTGGAAACACCATATATTTT.

CDR3 sequence reads: CASSLQGAGNTIYF. For the CDR3, the DNA is TGTGCCAGCAGCTTACAGGGGGCTGGAAACACCATATATTTT. The chain has TRBV7-2 and TRBJ1-3; 7 nucleotides align to TRBD1. Looked up from germline, CDR1 is SGHTA and CDR2 is FQGNSA. This CDR3 is 14 amino acids long. Trimming at V came to 2 bases and at J to 2 bases, leaving 0 bases not matched to a gene.

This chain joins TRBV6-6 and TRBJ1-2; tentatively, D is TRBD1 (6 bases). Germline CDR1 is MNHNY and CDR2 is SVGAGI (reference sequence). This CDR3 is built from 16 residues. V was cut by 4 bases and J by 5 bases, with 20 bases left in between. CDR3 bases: TGTGCCAGCAGTTTAGCCCCAAACAGGGCCCTATATGGCTACACCTTC. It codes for CASSLAPNRALYGYTF.

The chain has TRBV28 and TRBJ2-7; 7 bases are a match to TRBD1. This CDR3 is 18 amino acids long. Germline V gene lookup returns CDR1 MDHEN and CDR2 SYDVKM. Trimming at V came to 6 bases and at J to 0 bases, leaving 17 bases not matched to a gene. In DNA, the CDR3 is TGTGCCAGCAGAGATTTCCGGGACAGCTACCTCGGCTCCTACGAGCAGTACTTC. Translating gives CASRDFRDSYLGSYEQYF.

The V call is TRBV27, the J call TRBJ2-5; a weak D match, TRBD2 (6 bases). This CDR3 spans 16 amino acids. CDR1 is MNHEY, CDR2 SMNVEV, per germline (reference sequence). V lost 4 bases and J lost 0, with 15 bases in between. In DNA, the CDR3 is TGTGCCAGCAGTTCCCTCCTCGGGGGAAACCAAGAGACCCAGTACTTC. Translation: CASSSLLGGNQETQYF.

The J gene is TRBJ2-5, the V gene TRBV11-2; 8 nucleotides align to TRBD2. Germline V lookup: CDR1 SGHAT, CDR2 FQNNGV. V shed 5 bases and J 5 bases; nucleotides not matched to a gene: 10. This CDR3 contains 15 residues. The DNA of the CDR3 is TGTGCCAGCAGCCTCTGGGCGGGAGGTCTGGAGACCCAGTACTTC. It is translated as CASSLWAGGLETQYF.

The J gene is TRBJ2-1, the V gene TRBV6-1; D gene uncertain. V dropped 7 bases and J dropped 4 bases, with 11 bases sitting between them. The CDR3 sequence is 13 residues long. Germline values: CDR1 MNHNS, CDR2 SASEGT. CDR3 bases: TGTGCCAGCACCGGTAAACTTTACAATGAGCAGTTCTTC. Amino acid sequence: CASTGKLYNEQFF.

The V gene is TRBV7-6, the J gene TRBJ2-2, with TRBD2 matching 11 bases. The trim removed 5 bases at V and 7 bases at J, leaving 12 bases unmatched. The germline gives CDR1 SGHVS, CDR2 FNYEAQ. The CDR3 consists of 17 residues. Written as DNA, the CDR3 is TGTGCCAGCAGCCGCGACCTAGCGGGAGGCACGTACGGGGAGCTGTTTTTT. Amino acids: CASSRDLAGGTYGELFF.

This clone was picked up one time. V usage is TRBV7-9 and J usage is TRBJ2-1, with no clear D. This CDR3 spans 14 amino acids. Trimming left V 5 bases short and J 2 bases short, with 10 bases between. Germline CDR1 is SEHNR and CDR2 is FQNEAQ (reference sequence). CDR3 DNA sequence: TGTGCCAGCAGCACCGGGTCGGCCTACAATGAGCAGTTCTTC. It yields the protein CASSTGSAYNEQFF.

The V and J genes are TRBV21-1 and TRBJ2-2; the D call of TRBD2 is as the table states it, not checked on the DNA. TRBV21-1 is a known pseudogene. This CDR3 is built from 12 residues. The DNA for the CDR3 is TGTGCCAGCAGCCCTATCCCCTGTGGGCTGTTTTTT. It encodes CASSPIPCGLFF.

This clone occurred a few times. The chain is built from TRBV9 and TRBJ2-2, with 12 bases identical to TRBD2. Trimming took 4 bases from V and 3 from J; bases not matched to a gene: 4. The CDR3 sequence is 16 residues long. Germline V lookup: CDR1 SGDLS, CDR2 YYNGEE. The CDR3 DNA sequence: TGTGCCAGCAGCCCCCGACTAGCGGGGGACACCGGGGAGCTGTTTTTT. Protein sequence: CASSPRLAGDTGELFF.

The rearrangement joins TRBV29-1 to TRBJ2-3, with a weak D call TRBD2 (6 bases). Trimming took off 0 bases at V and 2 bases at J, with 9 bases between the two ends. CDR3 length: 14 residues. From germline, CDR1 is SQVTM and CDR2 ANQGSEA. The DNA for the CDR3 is TGCAGCGTTGAAGAGCGGGGTTACACAGATACGCAGTATTTT. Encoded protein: CSVEERGYTDTQYF.

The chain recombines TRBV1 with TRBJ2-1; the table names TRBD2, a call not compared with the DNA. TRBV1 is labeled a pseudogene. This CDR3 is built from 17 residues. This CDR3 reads CTSSQAPSRSSYNEQFF. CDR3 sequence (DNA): TGCACCAGCAGCCAAGCCCCCTCTCGGAGCTCCTACAATGAGCAGTTCTTC.

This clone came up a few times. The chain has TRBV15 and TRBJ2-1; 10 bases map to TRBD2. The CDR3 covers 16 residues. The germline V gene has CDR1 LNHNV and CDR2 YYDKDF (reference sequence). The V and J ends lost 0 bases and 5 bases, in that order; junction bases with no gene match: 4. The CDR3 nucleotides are TGTGCCACCAGCAGAGATAGCGGGAGGAAAGACAATGAGCAGTTCTTC. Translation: CATSRDSGRKDNEQFF.

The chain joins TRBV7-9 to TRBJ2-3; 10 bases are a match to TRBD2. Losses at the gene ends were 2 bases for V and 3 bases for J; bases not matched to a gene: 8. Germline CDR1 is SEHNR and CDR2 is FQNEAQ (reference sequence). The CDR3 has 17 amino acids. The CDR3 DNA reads TGTGCCAGCAGCTTAATTACGACTAGCGGGTTTACAGATACGCAGTATTTT. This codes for CASSLITTSGFTDTQYF.

CDR3 sequence reads: CASRPVGWAGNNEQFF. CDR3 in DNA: TGTGCCAGCAGACCCGTGGGGTGGGCGGGTAACAATGAGCAGTTCTTC. V is TRBV27 and J is TRBJ2-1; D might be TRBD2 (5 bases). The V end lost 6 bases, the J end lost 5 bases, and 20 bases lay between the germline ends. This CDR3 contains 16 residues. CDR1 MNHEY and CDR2 SMNVEV come from the germline V gene (reference sequence).

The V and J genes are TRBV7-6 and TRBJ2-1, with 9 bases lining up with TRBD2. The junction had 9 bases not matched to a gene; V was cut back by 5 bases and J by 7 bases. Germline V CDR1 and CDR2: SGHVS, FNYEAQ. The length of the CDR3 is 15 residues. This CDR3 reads CASSVNAGGYNEQFF. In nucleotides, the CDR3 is TGTGCCAGCAGCGTTAATGCGGGAGGGTATAATGAGCAGTTCTTC.

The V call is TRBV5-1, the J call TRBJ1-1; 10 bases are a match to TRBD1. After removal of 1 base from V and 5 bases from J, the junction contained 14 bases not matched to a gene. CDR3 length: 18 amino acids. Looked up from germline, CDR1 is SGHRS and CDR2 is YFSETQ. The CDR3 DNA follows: TGCGCCAGCAGCTTGAGTTTAGGGACAGGGGTGCAGGGGACTGAAGCTTTCTTT. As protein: CASSLSLGTGVQGTEAFF.

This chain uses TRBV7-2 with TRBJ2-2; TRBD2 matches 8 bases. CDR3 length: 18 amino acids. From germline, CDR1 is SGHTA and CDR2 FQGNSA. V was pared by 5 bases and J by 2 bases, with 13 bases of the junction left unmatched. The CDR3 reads CASSILGWSGSNTGELFF. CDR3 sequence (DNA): TGTGCCAGCAGCATCCTAGGGTGGAGCGGGAGTAACACCGGGGAGCTGTTTTTT.

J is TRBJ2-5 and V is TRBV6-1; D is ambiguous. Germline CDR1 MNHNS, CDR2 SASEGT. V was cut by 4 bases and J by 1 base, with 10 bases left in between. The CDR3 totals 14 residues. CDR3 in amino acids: CASSVSEFQETQYF. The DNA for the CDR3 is TGTGCCAGCAGTGTATCGGAGTTCCAAGAGACCCAGTACTTC.